The rows below give T cell receptor beta chains drawn from one sample of a study of graft-versus-host responses after intestinal transplantation. Their specific antigens are unknown. Produced via immunoSEQ multiplex PCR; TCRdb's table is partial and in-frame only. Here the sample spans 75,000 to 95,000 clones, about 93% being singletons. The material was unstimulated CD8+ T cells sorted from spleen or lymph node cells, obtained before intestinal transplant. These receptors were collected from a human donor who received an intestinal transplant. Each CDR3 is given with its conserved first and last residue. D genes are given only for firm matches.

.,TRBJ1-3,TRBV30,CAWSVQDIRNTIYF
.,TRBJ2-7,TRBV12-2,CASHPGAVRGGRGYEQYF
.,TRBJ2-7,TRBV10-3,CAISESDISATYEQYF
.,TRBJ2-3,TRBV10-1,CASSESGGGPGDTQYF
TRBD2,TRBJ2-5,TRBV6-1,CASSGLPGGGEQETQYF
TRBD2,TRBJ2-2,TRBV5-5,CASSPYTSGGAGGELFF
.,TRBJ2-7,TRBV7-2,CASSFRGNYEQYF
.,TRBJ1-2,TRBV6-6,CASRRGLVYGYTF
.,TRBJ2-5,TRBV27,CASSLAPGGLETQYF
.,TRBJ2-7,TRBV6-5,CASSLTGIYEQYF
.,TRBJ1-2,TRBV14,CASSQDPYGTNYGYTF
.,TRBJ2-4,TRBV4-3,CASSQDSGDQAKNIQYF
.,TRBJ2-7,TRBV27,CASSLGTIYEQYF
.,TRBJ1-2,TRBV6-5,CASSYTVGKRDGYTF
.,TRBJ2-5,TRBV7-2,CASSLDVEETQYF
.,TRBJ1-1,TRBV30,CAWSRDGQTTEAFF
TRBD2,TRBJ2-3,TRBV7-6,CASSSSELAGTSTDTQYF
.,TRBJ1-5,TRBV4-3,CASSQEALQGNQPQHF
TRBD2,TRBJ2-3,TRBV7-9,CASSPGTSGGAQYF
TRBD2,TRBJ2-1,TRBV14,CASSQDGSSGGKYEQFF
TRBD2,TRBJ2-7,TRBV4-1,CASSQALRAGGLSYEQYF
TRBD1,TRBJ2-4,TRBV6-6,CASSPTGIAKNIQYF
.,TRBJ1-1,TRBV27,CASSTHRDGTEAFF
TRBD1,TRBJ1-2,TRBV19,CASSIPPDRGTYGYTF